This T cell receptor beta chain appears in the sequencing data of a study of CD8 T cells in Susac syndrome. RNA totalling 0.5 to 1 ug underwent reverse transcription with random hexamers. Across 54 Vbeta and 13 Jbeta, TCR beta CDR3 was amplified with immunoSEQ multiplex PCR. MiXCR, run by TCRdb on the immunoSEQ multiplex PCR reads, gives a single entry per CDR3 protein. The data hold 150,000 to 200,000 distinct CDR3 sequences, with around 94% observed a single time. The clonotype was recovered from a human donor with multiple sclerosis. Specimen: CD4+ T cells from PBMCs.

CDR3 sequence reads: CASSPYGNMNTEAFF. In nucleotides, the CDR3 is TGTGCCAGCTCACCTTACGGTAACATGAACACTGAAGCTTTCTTT. The chain is built from TRBV18 and TRBJ1-1; unclear D gene. The CDR3 contains 15 residues. Germline assignment: CDR1 KGHSH and CDR2 LQKENI. V lost 3 bases and J 0 bases, leaving 11 bases between the germline ends.